These 12 T cell receptor beta chains share one sample of origin, sequenced in a study of OX40 agonist ivuxolimab in advanced cancers. Data came from immunoSEQ multiplex PCR; TCRdb stores just in-frame clones and leaves some out. The table records around 75,000 clones, 85% to 90% of them present only once. Here the sequenced sample was CD4+ or CD8+ T cells sorted from blood, taken in a trial of the OX40 agonist ivuxolimab. The source is an adult with an advanced solid tumor such as melanoma, head and neck, liver or kidney cancer.

This clone was seen more than once but under ten times. The chain recombines TRBV29-1 with TRBJ1-5; no clear D. The CDR3 is 12 residues long. The germline CDR1 and CDR2 sequences are SQVTM and ANQGSEA. With 7 bases removed from V and 3 bases from J, the gap between germline ends came to 10 bases. In DNA form, the CDR3 reads TGCAGCGCTCAGGCCGCCAATCAGCCCCAGCATTTT. It encodes CSAQAANQPQHF.

This chain uses TRBV28 with TRBJ2-7, with TRBD1 identical over 9 bases. Germline trimming cut 6 bases from V and 3 bases from J; bases unmatched to any gene: 6. This CDR3 has 14 residues. Germline assignment: CDR1 MDHEN and CDR2 SYDVKM. CDR3 bases: TGTGCCAGCAGAACGGGACAGGGAATCTACGAGCAGTACTTC. It is translated as CASRTGQGIYEQYF.

This sequence joins TRBV25-1 and TRBJ2-3, with TRBD1 matching over 10 bases. Trimming at V came to 6 bases and at J to 1 base, leaving 4 bases not matched to a gene. Germline CDR1 MGHDK, CDR2 SYGVNS. The CDR3 totals 15 residues. CDR3 DNA sequence: TGTGCCAGCAGGCCGACAGGGGGCCGCACAGATACGCAGTATTTT. Translation gives CASRPTGGRTDTQYF.

This clone was found once. The DNA for the CDR3 is TGTGCCAGCAGCCAAGATTGGCCAGATACGCAGTATTTT. Amino acids: CASSQDWPDTQYF. The rearrangement joins TRBV14 to TRBJ2-3; D not certain. This CDR3 has 13 residues. V dropped 0 bases and J dropped 4 bases, with 5 bases sitting between them. Germline V gene data show CDR1 as SGHDN and CDR2 as FVKESK.

V is TRBV29-1 and J is TRBJ2-1; D is uncertain. Trimming shortened V by 3 bases and J by 10 bases, and 4 bases separated the two germline ends. CDR3 length: 9 residues. The germline gives CDR1 SQVTM, CDR2 ANQGSEA. The CDR3 is CSVEHEQFF. The CDR3 nucleotides are TGCAGCGTTGAGCACGAGCAGTTCTTC.

The chain carries TRBV7-2 and TRBJ1-1; tentatively, D is TRBD1 (5 bases). CDR3 size: 13 residues. V lost 6 bases and J 5 bases, leaving 13 bases between the germline ends. Per the germline V gene, CDR1 is SGHTA and CDR2 is FQGNSA. This CDR3 reads CASSLDRETEAFF. For the CDR3, the DNA is TGTGCCAGCAGTCTCGACAGAGAGACTGAAGCTTTCTTT. The full variable domain, rest sourced from reference TRBV7-2 and TRBJ1-1, is GAGVSQSPSNKVTEKGKDVELRCDPISGHTALYWYRQSLGQGLEFLIYFQGNSAPDKSGLPSDRFSAERTGGSVSTLTIQRTQQEDSAVYLCASSLDRETEAFFGQGTRLTVV.

In this sample, this clone is medium-sized. This rearrangement joins TRBV6-5 to TRBJ2-3; D unresolved. The CDR3 consists of 14 residues. In germline, CDR1 is MNHEY, CDR2 SVGAGI. Trimming stripped 4 bases from V and 4 bases from J, with 12 bases between. The CDR3 DNA sequence: TGTGCCAGCAGTTCCCCAGGATTATCAGATACGCAGTATTTT. This translates into CASSSPGLSDTQYF.

This clone came up a few times. V usage is TRBV6-6 and J usage is TRBJ2-5; a possible D gene is TRBD1 (8 bases). CDR1 is MNHNY, CDR2 SVGAGI, per germline (reference sequence). The CDR3 totals 12 residues. The V gene lost 7 bases and the J gene lost 13 bases, with 19 bases spanning the gap. The CDR3 is CASNHGQGGRYF. The CDR3 DNA reads as TGTGCCAGCAACCACGGACAGGGCGGGAGGTACTTC.

The chain uses TRBV19 and TRBJ2-5, with 13 positions matching TRBD2. Germline assignment: CDR1 LNHDA and CDR2 SQIVND (reference sequence). V lost 3 bases to trimming and J lost 4 bases; unmatched junction nucleotides: 17. The CDR3 is 20 residues long. CDR3 coding DNA: TGTGCCAGTAGTATTGGTCTTTGGACTAGCGGGAGAGGAGTGGGAGAGACCCAGTACTTC. Encoded protein: CASSIGLWTSGRGVGETQYF.

The chain carries TRBV30 and TRBJ1-2; tentatively, D is TRBD1 (6 bases). Per germline, CDR1 GTSNPN and CDR2 SVGIG (reference sequence). V lost 1 base and J lost 6, with 12 bases in between. The CDR3 sequence is 13 residues long. DNA for the CDR3: TGTGCCTGGAGTGCGAACAGGGAGAATGGCTACACCTTC. It is translated as CAWSANRENGYTF.

J is TRBJ2-7 and V is TRBV6-6; possibly TRBD1 for D (6 bases). Trimming shortened V by 5 bases and J by 7 bases, and 15 bases separated the two germline ends. This CDR3 spans 13 amino acids. Germline V CDR1 and CDR2: MNHNY, SVGAGI (reference sequence). The CDR3 loop reads CASSTPGAREQYF. The CDR3 region has the DNA TGTGCCAGCAGTACCCCAGGGGCGCGTGAGCAGTACTTC.

This chain links TRBV19 with TRBJ1-4; TRBD1 matches at 9 bases. Germline V gene data show CDR1 as LNHDA and CDR2 as SQIVND (reference sequence). V lost 10 bases to trimming and J lost 5 bases; unmatched junction nucleotides: 5. The CDR3 covers 13 residues. The CDR3, as DNA: TGTGCCACCTCCGGGACAGGGAATGAAAAACTGTTTTTT. Amino acids: CATSGTGNEKLFF. Combining the CDR3 with reference TRBV19 and TRBJ1-4 gives the whole variable domain DGGITQSPKYLFRKEGQNVTLSCEQNLNHDAMYWYRQDPGQGLRLIYYSQIVNDFQKGDIAEGYSVSREKKESFPLTVTSAQKNPTAFYLCATSGTGNEKLFFGSGTQLSVL.